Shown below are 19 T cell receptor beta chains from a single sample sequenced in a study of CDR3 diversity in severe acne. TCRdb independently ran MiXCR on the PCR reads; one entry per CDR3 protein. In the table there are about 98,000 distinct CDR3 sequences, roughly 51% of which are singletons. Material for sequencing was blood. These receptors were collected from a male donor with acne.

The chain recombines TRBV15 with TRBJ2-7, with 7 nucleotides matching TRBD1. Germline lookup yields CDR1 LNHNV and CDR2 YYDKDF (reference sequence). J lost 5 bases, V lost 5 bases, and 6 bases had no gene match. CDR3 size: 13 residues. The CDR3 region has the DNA TGTGCCACCAGCGATTACAGGGGCGACGAGCAGTACTTC. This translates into CATSDYRGDEQYF.

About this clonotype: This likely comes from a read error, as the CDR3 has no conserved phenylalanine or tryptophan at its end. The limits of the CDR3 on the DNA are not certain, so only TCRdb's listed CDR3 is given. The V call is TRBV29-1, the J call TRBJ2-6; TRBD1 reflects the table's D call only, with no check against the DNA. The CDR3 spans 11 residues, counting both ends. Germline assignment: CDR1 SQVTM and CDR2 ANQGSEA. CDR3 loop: CSVELGGLVTI.

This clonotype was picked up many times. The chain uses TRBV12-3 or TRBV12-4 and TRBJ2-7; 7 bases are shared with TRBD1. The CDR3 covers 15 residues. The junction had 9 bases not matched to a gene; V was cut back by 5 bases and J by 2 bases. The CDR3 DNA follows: TGTGCCAGCAGTCCCCGGCTTGGGACAGCCTACGAGCAGTACTTC. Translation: CASSPRLGTAYEQYF.

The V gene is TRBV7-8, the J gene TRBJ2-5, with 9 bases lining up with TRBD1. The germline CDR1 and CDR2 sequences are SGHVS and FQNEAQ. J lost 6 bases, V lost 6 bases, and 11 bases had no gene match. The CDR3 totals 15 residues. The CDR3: CASRSRTGAFQTQYF. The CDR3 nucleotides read TGTGCCAGCAGATCCCGGACAGGGGCCTTCCAGACCCAGTACTTC.

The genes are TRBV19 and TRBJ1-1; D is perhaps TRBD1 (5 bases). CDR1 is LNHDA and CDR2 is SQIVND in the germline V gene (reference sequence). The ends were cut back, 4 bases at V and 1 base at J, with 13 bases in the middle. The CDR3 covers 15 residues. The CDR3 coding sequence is TGTGCCAGTAGTACGCCCGGGGCAGGGAACACTGAAGCTTTCTTT. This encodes CASSTPGAGNTEAFF.

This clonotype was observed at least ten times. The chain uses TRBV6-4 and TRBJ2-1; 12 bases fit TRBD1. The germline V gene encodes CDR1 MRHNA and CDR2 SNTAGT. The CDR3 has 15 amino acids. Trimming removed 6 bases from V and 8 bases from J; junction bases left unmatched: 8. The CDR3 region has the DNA TGTGCCAGCAGACCGACCGGGACAGGGGGCGATGAGCAGTTCTTC. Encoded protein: CASRPTGTGGDEQFF.

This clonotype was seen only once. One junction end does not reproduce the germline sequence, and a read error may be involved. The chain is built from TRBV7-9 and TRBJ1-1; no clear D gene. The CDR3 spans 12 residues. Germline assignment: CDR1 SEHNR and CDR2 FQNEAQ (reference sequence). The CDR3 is CASSLVVGETFF. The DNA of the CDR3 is TGTGCCAGCAGCTTAGTTGTGGGTGAAACTTTCTTT.

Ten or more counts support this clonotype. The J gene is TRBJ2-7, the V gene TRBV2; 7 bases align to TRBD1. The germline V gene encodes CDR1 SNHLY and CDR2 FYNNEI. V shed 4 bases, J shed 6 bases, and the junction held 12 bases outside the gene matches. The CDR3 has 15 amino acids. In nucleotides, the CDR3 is TGTGCCAGCAGTGTCGACAGGGTAGGCCGAGGCGAGCAGTACGTC. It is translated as CASSVDRVGRGEQYV.

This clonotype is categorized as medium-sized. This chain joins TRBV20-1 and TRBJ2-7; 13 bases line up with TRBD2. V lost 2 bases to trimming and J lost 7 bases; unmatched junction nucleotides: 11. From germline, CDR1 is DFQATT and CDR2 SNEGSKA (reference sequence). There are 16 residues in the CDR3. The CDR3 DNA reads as TGCAGTGCTAGACAAAGGACTAGCGGGAGATCGGGTGAGCAGTACTTC. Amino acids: CSARQRTSGRSGEQYF.

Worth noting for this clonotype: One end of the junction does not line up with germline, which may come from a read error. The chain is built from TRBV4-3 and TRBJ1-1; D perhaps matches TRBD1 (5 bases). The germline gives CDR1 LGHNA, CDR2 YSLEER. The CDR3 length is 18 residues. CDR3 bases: TGCGCCAGCAGCCAACGAGGTCTATGGCAAAACAGGAACACTGAAGCTTCCTTT. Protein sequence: CASSQRGLWQNRNTEASF.

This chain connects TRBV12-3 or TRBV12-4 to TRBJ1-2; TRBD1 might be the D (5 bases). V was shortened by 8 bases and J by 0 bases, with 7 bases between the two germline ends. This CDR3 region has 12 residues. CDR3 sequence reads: CASGATNYGYTF. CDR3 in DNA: TGTGCCAGCGGGGCTACTAACTATGGCTACACCTTC.

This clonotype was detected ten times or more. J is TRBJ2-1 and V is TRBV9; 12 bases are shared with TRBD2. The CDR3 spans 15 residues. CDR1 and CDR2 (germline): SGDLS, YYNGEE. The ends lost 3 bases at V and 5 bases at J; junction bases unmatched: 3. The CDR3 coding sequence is TGTGCCAGCAGCGCGACTAGCGGGGGAAACAATGAGCAGTTCTTC. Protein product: CASSATSGGNNEQFF.

This chain's CDR3 is CASSSGQGREETQYF. CDR3 DNA sequence: TGTGCCAGCAGCTCGGGACAGGGGCGGGAGGAGACCCAGTACTTC. The gene calls are TRBV7-6 and TRBJ2-5, with 10 bases lining up with TRBD1. The germline gives CDR1 SGHVS, CDR2 FNYEAQ. CDR3 length: 15 residues. The ends lost 4 bases at V and 5 bases at J; junction bases unmatched: 7.

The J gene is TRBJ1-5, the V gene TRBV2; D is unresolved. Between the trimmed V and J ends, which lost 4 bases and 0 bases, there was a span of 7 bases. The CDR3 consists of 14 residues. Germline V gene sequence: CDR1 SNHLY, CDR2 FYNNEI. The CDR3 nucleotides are TGTGCCAGCAGTGTTTACGATAGCAATCAGCCCCAGCATTTT. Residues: CASSVYDSNQPQHF.

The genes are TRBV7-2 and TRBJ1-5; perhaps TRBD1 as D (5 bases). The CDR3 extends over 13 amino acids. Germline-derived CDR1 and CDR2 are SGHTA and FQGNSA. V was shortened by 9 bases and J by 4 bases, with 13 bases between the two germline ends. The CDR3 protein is CASRSGSNQPQHF. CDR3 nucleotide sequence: TGTGCCAGTAGGTCAGGGTCAAATCAGCCCCAGCATTTT.

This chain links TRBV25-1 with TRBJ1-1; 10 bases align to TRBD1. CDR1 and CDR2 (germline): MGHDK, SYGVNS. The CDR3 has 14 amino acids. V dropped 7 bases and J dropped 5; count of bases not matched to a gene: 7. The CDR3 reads CASTSRTGGTEAFF. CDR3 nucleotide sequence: TGTGCCAGCACCTCCCGGACAGGGGGTACTGAAGCTTTCTTT.

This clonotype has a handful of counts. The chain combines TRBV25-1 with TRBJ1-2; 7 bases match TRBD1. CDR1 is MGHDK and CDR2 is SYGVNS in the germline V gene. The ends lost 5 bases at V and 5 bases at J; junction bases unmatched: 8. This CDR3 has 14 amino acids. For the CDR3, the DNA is TGTGCCAGCAGTCCTAGGACAGGCCTATATGGCTACACCTTC. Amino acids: CASSPRTGLYGYTF.

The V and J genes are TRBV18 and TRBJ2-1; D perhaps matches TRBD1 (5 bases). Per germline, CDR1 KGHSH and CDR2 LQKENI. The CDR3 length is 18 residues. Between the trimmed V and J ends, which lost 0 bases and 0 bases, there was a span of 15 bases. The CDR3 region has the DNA TGTGCCAGCTCACCACCGATATGGGGCATTGGCTCCTACAATGAGCAGTTCTTC. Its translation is CASSPPIWGIGSYNEQFF.

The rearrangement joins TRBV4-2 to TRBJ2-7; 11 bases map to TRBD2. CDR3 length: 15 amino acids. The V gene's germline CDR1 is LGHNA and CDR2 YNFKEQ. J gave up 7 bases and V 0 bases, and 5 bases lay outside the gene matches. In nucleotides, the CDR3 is TGTGCCAGCAGCCAAGATCTTAGCGGGAGGGGGGAGCAGTACTTC. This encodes CASSQDLSGRGEQYF.